These 8 T cell receptor beta chains were all obtained from the same sample, sequenced in a study of T cell responses to AZD1222 COVID-19 vaccine (dated by TCRdb to the early 2020s). The time point label on this specimen signifies: about 28 days (+/-7) after the second vaccine dose. The receptor library was made with the immunoSEQ multiplex PCR assay. TCRdb provides this immuneACCESS table in a form limited to in-frame rearrangements. Some clones are lacking; in checked studies, under half of them reflect an unresolved V gene, and why the rest are absent is not known. The sample includes under 140,000 clones, with roughly 93% observed a single time. 2.5% to 3.5% of the sample belongs to the ten largest clones. The sample was peripheral blood, taken 28 days after the second AZD1222 dose. The receptors here all came from an adult who received the AZD1222 COVID-19 vaccine.

The chain employs TRBV6-5 and TRBJ1-2; D ambiguous. This CDR3 is built from 15 residues. Trimming took 0 bases from V and 8 from J, leaving 16 bases between them. Germline-derived CDR1 and CDR2 are MNHEY and SVGAGI. The CDR3 sequence is CASSYSFLYQGGYTF. CDR3 in DNA: TGTGCCAGCAGTTACTCGTTCCTCTACCAAGGGGGCTACACCTTC.

The V gene is TRBV7-9, the J gene TRBJ2-7, with TRBD2 matching over 12 bases. Trimming took 5 bases from V and 4 from J; bases not matched to a gene: 3. The CDR3 consists of 14 residues. Germline loops: CDR1 SEHNR, CDR2 FQNEAQ (reference sequence). CDR3 DNA: TGTGCCAGCAGCCCTAGCGGGGGGGGATACGAGCAGTACTTC. It is translated as CASSPSGGGYEQYF.

The rearrangement uses TRBV7-8 and TRBJ2-5; 9 bases are shared with TRBD2. Trimming at V came to 0 bases and at J to 4 bases, leaving 12 bases not matched to a gene. The CDR3 runs to 18 residues. Germline lookup yields CDR1 SGHVS and CDR2 FQNEAQ. The CDR3 DNA follows: TGTGCCAGCAGCTTAGCGGAAAGGGCGGGGGGGTTAAGAGAGACCCAGTACTTC. Its protein product is CASSLAERAGGLRETQYF. The full variable domain, completed using reference TRBV7-8 and TRBJ2-5, is GAGVSQSPRYKVAKRGQDVALRCDPISGHVSLFWYQQALGQGPEFLTYFQNEAQLDKSGLPSDRFFAERPEGSVSTLKIQRTQQEDSAVYLCASSLAERAGGLRETQYFGPGTRLLVL.

The chain combines TRBV19 with TRBJ1-6, with a weak D call TRBD1 (5 bases). This CDR3 region has 13 residues. Germline CDR1 LNHDA, CDR2 SQIVND (reference sequence). V was pared by 9 bases and J by 12 bases, with 18 bases between. CDR3 bases: TGTGCCAGCCAGGGTCGAGAGGTAGGACCCCTCCACTTT. This sequence encodes CASQGREVGPLHF. Full variable domain (outside the CDR3, taken from reference TRBV19 and TRBJ1-6): DGGITQSPKYLFRKEGQNVTLSCEQNLNHDAMYWYRQDPGQGLRLIYYSQIVNDFQKGDIAEGYSVSREKKESFPLTVTSAQKNPTAFYLCASQGREVGPLHFGNGTRLTVT.

V gene TRBV5-1 combines with J gene TRBJ2-1, with 10 bases lining up with TRBD2. Trimming took 5 bases from V and 5 from J; bases not matched to a gene: 10. Germline V gene sequence: CDR1 SGHRS, CDR2 YFSETQ. CDR3 length: 16 amino acids. Written as DNA, the CDR3 is TGCGCCAGCAGGGCAATAGCGGGGGGAGAGAACAATGAGCAGTTCTTC. Its translation: CASRAIAGGENNEQFF.

This clone was detected only once. The chain joins TRBV18 to TRBJ2-1, with a tentative D call TRBD2 (6 bases). Germline V gene lookup returns CDR1 KGHSH and CDR2 LQKENI. V dropped 3 bases and J dropped 5 bases, with 17 bases sitting between them. The CDR3 has 16 amino acids. The CDR3 is CASSPIPAGLHNEQFF. CDR3 in DNA: TGTGCCAGCTCACCGATACCCGCGGGACTCCACAATGAGCAGTTCTTC. The full variable domain, in which reference TRBV18 and TRBJ2-1 provide the parts outside the CDR3, is NAGVMQNPRHLVRRRGQEARLRCSPMKGHSHVYWYRQLPEEGLKFMVYLQKENIIDESGMPKERFSAEFPKEGPSILRIQQVVRGDSAAYFCASSPIPAGLHNEQFFGPGTRLTVL.

In this sample, this clone turned up once. CDR3 nucleotide sequence: TGCGCCAGCAGTCAACTTTGCGACCTTCAGGGGGCGAACACTGAAGCTTTCTTT. It codes for CASSQLCDLQGANTEAFF. This sequence joins TRBV23-1 and TRBJ1-1; 8 bases agree with TRBD1. TRBV23-1 is an ORF; its function is uncertain. Trimming removed 2 bases from V and 1 base from J; junction bases left unmatched: 12. The CDR3 loop spans 18 amino acids.

This rearrangement joins TRBV4-1 to TRBJ2-3; no clear D. The CDR3 is made up of 14 amino acids. In germline, CDR1 is MGHRA, CDR2 YSYEKL. V was trimmed by 3 bases and J by 4 bases, leaving 11 bases between them. The CDR3 spells CASSQGFPSDTQYF. Written as DNA, the CDR3 is TGCGCCAGCAGCCAGGGTTTCCCCTCAGATACGCAGTATTTT.